This T cell receptor (beta chain) originates from a study of blood T cell repertoires in COVID-19. Across the whole study: Samples came from the United States, Italy and Spain, spanning acute and convalescent COVID-19. Sources were T cells, B-cell-depleted T cells, or PBMCs; the material itself was cDNA or gDNA.

Those enrolled in Seattle joined during active infection and were followed longitudinally afterward. This CDR3 has 14 residues. V gave up 4 bases and J gave up 6 bases, with 13 bases separating them. The germline gives CDR1 KGHDR, CDR2 SFDVKD. This clone was counted a single time. The assay was immunoSEQ multiplex PCR, and TCRdb's table has in-frame clones only and misses some. The table lists over 150,000 clones, 84% of them singletons. The material sequenced was peripheral blood. The sequence came from a woman over 75 with COVID-19, enrolled during active disease. The chain employs TRBV24-1 and TRBJ2-3; D is perhaps TRBD2 (5 bases). The CDR3 DNA follows: TGTGCCACCAGTGAGAGAGGTGAGCGGGATACGCAGTATTTT. This codes for CATSERGERDTQYF.